Shown below are 22 T cell receptor beta chains from a single sample sequenced in a study of OX40 agonist ivuxolimab in advanced cancers. Using immunoSEQ multiplex PCR, the repertoire was profiled, and TCRdb retains in-frame clones only, with some absent. Here the sample spans 50,000 to 70,000 clones, 85% to 95% being singletons. The input for sequencing was CD4+ or CD8+ T cells sorted from blood, taken in a trial of the OX40 agonist ivuxolimab. The receptors here all came from an adult with an advanced solid tumor such as melanoma, head and neck, liver or kidney cancer.

The rearrangement links TRBV6-5 to TRBJ2-7; 11 bases align to TRBD1. The CDR3 runs to 15 residues. J lost 5 bases, V lost 5 bases, and 8 bases had no gene match. The germline V gene encodes CDR1 MNHEY and CDR2 SVGAGI. The CDR3 nucleotides read TGTGCCAGCAGTAGGCGGACAGGGGGCCGGAACGAGCAGTACTTC. The encoded protein is CASSRRTGGRNEQYF.

The chain has TRBV18 and TRBJ1-1; D is perhaps TRBD1 (6 bases). Deletions cut 2 bases from V and 1 base from J, with 14 bases between. Germline V CDR1 and CDR2: KGHSH, LQKENI. This CDR3 comprises 16 residues. The CDR3 nucleotides are TGTGCCAGCTCACCAAAGCTTGGGGGCGAGAACACTGAAGCTTTCTTT. It yields the protein CASSPKLGGENTEAFF.

The CDR3 is CASSYAGTSGKNEQYF. The CDR3 coding sequence is TGTGCCAGCAGTTACGCTGGGACTAGCGGGAAGAACGAGCAGTACTTC. The chain combines TRBV6-5 with TRBJ2-7; 13 bases are a match to TRBD2. In germline, CDR1 is MNHEY, CDR2 SVGAGI. The V segment lost 2 bases and the J segment 5 bases; nucleotides outside the gene matches: 6. The CDR3 has 16 residues.

J is TRBJ1-4 and V is TRBV5-6; D not resolved. There are 16 residues in the CDR3. The germline V gene encodes CDR1 SGHDT and CDR2 YYEEEE. V was pared by 3 bases and J by 5 bases, with 17 bases between. CDR3 nucleotide sequence: TGTGCCAGCAGCTCTCTTTCGGCAGGCCGAAATGAAAAACTGTTTTTT. Its translation is CASSSLSAGRNEKLFF.

The V gene is TRBV6-6, the J gene TRBJ2-7; 8 nucleotides match TRBD2. V was clipped by 2 bases and J by 2 bases; unmatched bases: 5. The CDR3 extends over 15 amino acids. The germline CDR1 and CDR2 sequences are MNHNY and SVGAGI (reference sequence). CDR3 in amino acids: CASSYQRESTYEQYF. The CDR3 region has the DNA TGTGCCAGCAGTTACCAGCGGGAGAGCACCTACGAGCAGTACTTC.

A single count supports this clone. The chain couples TRBV30 to TRBJ2-3; the match to TRBD2 covers 8 bases. The germline V gene has CDR1 GTSNPN and CDR2 SVGIG (reference sequence). The CDR3 totals 15 residues. V lost 0 bases to trimming and J lost 2 bases; unmatched junction nucleotides: 4. This chain's CDR3 is CAWSVSSGNTDTQYF. The CDR3 DNA follows: TGTGCCTGGAGTGTTAGTAGCGGGAACACAGATACGCAGTATTTT.

The chain couples TRBV27 to TRBJ2-7; D gene unclear. CDR1 is MNHEY, CDR2 SMNVEV, per germline (reference sequence). Trimming removed 4 bases at V and 0 bases at J, with 7 bases between. This CDR3 comprises 13 residues. The CDR3 DNA reads as TGTGCCAGCAGTTCCCCATCCTCCTACGAGCAGTACTTC. Protein product: CASSSPSSYEQYF.

CDR3 sequence (DNA): TGTGCCAGCAGTGGAAACTCCTACAATGAGCAGTTCTTC. Translating gives CASSGNSYNEQFF. The chain joins TRBV2 to TRBJ2-1; D unresolved. V shed 4 bases and J shed 0 bases, with 4 bases lying between them. The germline V gene encodes CDR1 SNHLY and CDR2 FYNNEI. The CDR3 totals 13 residues.

V and J are TRBV30 and TRBJ2-1; D uncertain. The CDR3 has 15 residues. CDR1 GTSNPN and CDR2 SVGIG come from the germline V gene (reference sequence). The V end lost 0 bases, the J end lost 2 bases, and 11 bases lay between the germline ends. The CDR3 DNA reads as TGTGCCTGGAGTGTACAAAACGGGCCCTACAATGAGCAGTTCTTC. Protein: CAWSVQNGPYNEQFF.

The chain carries TRBV7-9 and TRBJ2-1, with D possibly matching TRBD1 (6 bases). V lost 4 bases, J lost 0 bases, and 10 bases lay in between. Germline V lookup: CDR1 SEHNR, CDR2 FQNEAQ (reference sequence). The CDR3 loop spans 15 amino acids. CDR3 nucleotides: TGTGCCAGCAGCTCCGGACAGAGCTCCTACAATGAGCAGTTCTTC. This encodes CASSSGQSSYNEQFF.

The chain employs TRBV30 and TRBJ2-2, with 13 bases that match TRBD2. Germline loops: CDR1 GTSNPN, CDR2 SVGIG (reference sequence). With 3 bases clipped from V and 1 base from J, the junction kept 8 bases outside the gene matches. This CDR3 is 18 amino acids long. The CDR3 here is CAWRGIGTSGKNTGELFF. CDR3 in DNA: TGTGCCTGGAGGGGCATAGGGACTAGCGGGAAGAACACCGGGGAGCTGTTTTTT.

The sample holds one count of this clone. The genes are TRBV7-2 and TRBJ1-3; possibly TRBD1 for D (6 bases). This CDR3 region has 15 residues. Trimming took off 4 bases at V and 2 bases at J, with 12 bases between the two ends. Germline V lookup: CDR1 SGHTA, CDR2 FQGNSA. CDR3 loop: CASSSTGSTGNTIYF. CDR3 bases: TGTGCCAGCAGCTCAACAGGGAGTACTGGAAACACCATATATTTT.

The V and J genes are TRBV18 and TRBJ2-1, with TRBD1 as a possible D gene (6 bases). The CDR3 has 12 amino acids. CDR1 is KGHSH, CDR2 LQKENI, per germline. V lost 4 bases and J 5 bases, leaving 6 bases between the germline ends. This chain's CDR3 is CASSRTDNEQFF. The CDR3 DNA reads TGTGCCAGCTCACGGACAGACAATGAGCAGTTCTTC.

The V call is TRBV7-8, the J call TRBJ1-1; D is perhaps TRBD1 (5 bases). Germline V gives CDR1 SGHVS, CDR2 FQNEAQ. V lost 3 bases and J 0 bases, leaving 14 bases between the germline ends. The length of the CDR3 is 16 residues. The CDR3 DNA reads as TGTGCCAGCAGCTTCGGTTTCGGGGGAATGAACACTGAAGCTTTCTTT. This codes for CASSFGFGGMNTEAFF.

The chain carries TRBV18 and TRBJ1-1; TRBD1 is a possible D gene (6 bases). Trimming left V 3 bases short and J 1 base short, with 9 bases between. The CDR3 length is 14 residues. Germline-derived CDR1 and CDR2 are KGHSH and LQKENI. The CDR3: CASSPRGANTEAFF. The CDR3 nucleotides are TGTGCCAGCTCACCTAGGGGGGCGAACACTGAAGCTTTCTTT.

This clone was counted once. Relative to the germline gene, one junction end is altered; a read error may explain this. The chain links TRBV6-5 to TRBJ2-2; D possibly corresponds to TRBD2 (5 bases). This CDR3 is built from 15 residues. Germline lookup yields CDR1 MNHEY and CDR2 SVGAGI. In nucleotides, the CDR3 is TGTGCCAGCAGTGACTCGAGGGTGAGCACCGGGGAGCTGTTTTTT. This sequence encodes CASSDSRVSTGELFF.

The chain has TRBV5-1 and TRBJ1-1; the D gene is possibly TRBD1 (6 bases). The CDR3 has 14 amino acids. V lost 3 bases, J lost 5 bases, and 14 bases lay in between. The V gene's germline CDR1 is SGHRS and CDR2 YFSETQ. CDR3 nucleotide sequence: TGCGCCAGCAGCTCCAACCCAGGGGCTACTGAAGCTTTCTTT. The encoded protein is CASSSNPGATEAFF.

The chain has TRBV19 and TRBJ2-6; D gene ambiguous. Trimming pared 7 bases from V and 1 base from J, leaving 11 bases between. This CDR3 comprises 15 residues. Germline CDR1 LNHDA, CDR2 SQIVND (reference sequence). The CDR3 loop reads CASKFVQSGANVLTF. The CDR3 DNA sequence: TGTGCCAGTAAATTTGTTCAGTCTGGGGCCAACGTCCTGACTTTC. Full variable domain (remainder filled in from reference TRBV19 and TRBJ2-6): DGGITQSPKYLFRKEGQNVTLSCEQNLNHDAMYWYRQDPGQGLRLIYYSQIVNDFQKGDIAEGYSVSREKKESFPLTVTSAQKNPTAFYLCASKFVQSGANVLTFGAGSRLTVL.

The rearrangement uses TRBV5-1 and TRBJ2-1; TRBD2 aligns across 8 bases. This CDR3 region has 14 residues. Per germline, CDR1 SGHRS and CDR2 YFSETQ. Trimming cost V 6 bases and J 8 bases; bases outside gene matches: 10. This chain's CDR3 is CASTGVSGTYEQFF. The CDR3 DNA reads as TGCGCCAGCACCGGGGTTAGCGGGACCTATGAGCAGTTCTTC.

V is TRBV6-1 and J is TRBJ1-1, with 9 nucleotides matching TRBD1. V was clipped by 3 bases and J by 0 bases; unmatched bases: 5. Germline values: CDR1 MNHNS, CDR2 SASEGT. CDR3 length: 16 residues. Here the CDR3 reads CASSDTGGALNTEAFF. CDR3 nucleotide sequence: TGTGCCAGCAGTGACACAGGGGGCGCATTGAACACTGAAGCTTTCTTT.

The rearrangement links TRBV7-6 to TRBJ2-7; D is possibly TRBD1 (5 bases). Trimming left V 1 base short and J 3 bases short, with 25 bases between. The CDR3 runs to 19 residues. CDR1 is SGHVS and CDR2 is FNYEAQ in the germline V gene. The DNA of the CDR3 is TGTGCCAGCAGCTTAGATCTGGGCCTGGGATCAGGGCAGAACTACGAGCAGTACTTC. It yields the protein CASSLDLGLGSGQNYEQYF.

The V gene is TRBV15, the J gene TRBJ2-2, with 7 bases lining up with TRBD1. The V segment lost 3 bases and the J segment 7 bases; nucleotides outside the gene matches: 8. The CDR3 spans 15 residues. Germline CDR1 and CDR2: LNHNV and YYDKDF (reference sequence). The CDR3 coding sequence is TGTGCCACCAGCAGTGACAGGGTTTATGACGGGGAGCTGTTTTTT. It is translated as CATSSDRVYDGELFF.